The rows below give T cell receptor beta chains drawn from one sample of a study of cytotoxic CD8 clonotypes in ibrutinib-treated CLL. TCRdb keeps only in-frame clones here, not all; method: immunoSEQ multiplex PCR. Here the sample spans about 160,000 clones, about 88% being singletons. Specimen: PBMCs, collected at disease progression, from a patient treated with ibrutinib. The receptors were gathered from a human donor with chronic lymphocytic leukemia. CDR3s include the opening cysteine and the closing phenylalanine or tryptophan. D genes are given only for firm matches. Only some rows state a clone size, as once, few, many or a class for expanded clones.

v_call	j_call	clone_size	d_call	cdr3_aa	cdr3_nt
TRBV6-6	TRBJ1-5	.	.	CASSYSTGDNQPQHF	TGTGCCAGCAGTTACTCGACAGGAGACAATCAGCCCCAGCATTTT
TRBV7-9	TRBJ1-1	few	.	CASSLDGGVSTEAFF	TGTGCCAGCAGCTTGGACGGGGGGGTGAGCACTGAAGCTTTCTTT
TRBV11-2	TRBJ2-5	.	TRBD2	CASSFSGRRETQYF	TGTGCCAGCAGCTTTAGCGGGAGGAGGGAGACCCAGTACTTC
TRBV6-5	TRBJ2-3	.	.	CASSLAASTDTQYF	TGTGCCAGCAGCCTAGCAGCTAGCACAGATACGCAGTATTTT
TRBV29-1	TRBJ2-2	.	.	CSATGTFHTGELFF	TGCAGCGCCACAGGGACCTTCCACACCGGGGAGCTGTTTTTT
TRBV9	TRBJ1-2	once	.	CASSVAGLGYGYTF	TGTGCCAGCAGCGTAGCCGGGTTGGGGTATGGCTACACCTTC
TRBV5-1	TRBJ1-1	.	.	CASSLIGPVGTEAFF	TGCGCCAGCAGCTTGATAGGGCCGGTCGGGACTGAAGCTTTCTTT
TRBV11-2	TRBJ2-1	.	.	CASSLDLQSYNEQFF	TGTGCCAGCAGCTTAGATCTCCAGTCCTACAATGAGCAGTTCTTC
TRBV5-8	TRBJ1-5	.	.	CASSLGRGYDNQPQHF	TGTGCCAGCAGCTTGGGCCGGGGTTACGACAATCAGCCCCAGCATTTT
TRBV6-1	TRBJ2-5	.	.	CASTAGIETQYF	TGTGCCAGCACAGCAGGGATAGAGACCCAGTACTTC
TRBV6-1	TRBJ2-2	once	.	CASSVDRQNTGELFF	TGTGCCAGCAGTGTGGACAGACAGAACACCGGGGAGCTGTTTTTT
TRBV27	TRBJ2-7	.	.	CASSLSSGLYEQYF	TGTGCCAGCAGTTTATCGAGCGGTCTATACGAGCAGTACTTC
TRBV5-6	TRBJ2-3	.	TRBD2	CASSLAAGGLTDTQYF	TGTGCCAGCAGCTTGGCAGCGGGAGGGTTGACAGATACGCAGTATTTT
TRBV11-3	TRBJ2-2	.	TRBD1	CASSRFGTGNTGELFF	TGTGCCAGCAGCCGGTTCGGGACAGGGAACACCGGGGAGCTGTTTTTT
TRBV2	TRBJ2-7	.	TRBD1	CASGTGMYEQYF	TGTGCCAGCGGGACAGGGATGTACGAGCAGTACTTC
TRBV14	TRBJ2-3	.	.	CASSQLTGPDTQYF	TGTGCCAGCAGCCAGCTGACAGGCCCAGATACGCAGTATTTT
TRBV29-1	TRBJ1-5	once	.	CSVDIGGNQPQHF	TGCAGCGTGGACATAGGCGGCAATCAGCCCCAGCATTTT
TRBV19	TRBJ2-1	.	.	CASSMGRASYNEQFF	TGTGCCAGTAGTATGGGTCGGGCCTCCTACAATGAGCAGTTCTTC
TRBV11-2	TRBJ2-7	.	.	CASSLEPGQQYEQYF	TGTGCCAGCAGCTTAGAACCGGGACAACAATACGAGCAGTACTTC
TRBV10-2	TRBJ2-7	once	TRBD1	CASSESGVERQGAHEQYF	TGCGCCAGCAGTGAGTCAGGGGTCGAACGGCAGGGGGCGCACGAGCAGTACTTC
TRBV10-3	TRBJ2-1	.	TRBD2	CAAGGGRAANEQFF	TGTGCCGCGGGGGGCGGGAGGGCCGCAAATGAGCAGTTCTTC
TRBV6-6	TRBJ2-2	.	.	CASRTEEPGPGELFF	TGTGCCAGCAGAACGGAGGAGCCGGGGCCCGGGGAGCTGTTTTTT
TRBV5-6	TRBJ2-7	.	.	CASSFISGGTYEQYF	TGTGCCAGCAGCTTTATTTCCGGGGGAACCTACGAGCAGTACTTC
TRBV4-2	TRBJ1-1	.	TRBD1	CASSRTGGWNTEAFF	TGTGCCAGCAGCCGCACAGGGGGTTGGAACACTGAAGCTTTCTTT
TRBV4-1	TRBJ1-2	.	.	CASSSWSTRYYGYTF	TGCGCCAGCAGCTCCTGGTCAACCCGCTACTATGGCTACACCTTC
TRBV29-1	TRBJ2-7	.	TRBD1	CSVEEEGGGTYEQYF	TGCAGCGTTGAAGAGGAAGGGGGCGGAACCTACGAGCAGTACTTC
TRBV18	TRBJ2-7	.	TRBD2	CASSPGLAAGYEQYF	TGTGCCAGCTCACCAGGACTAGCCGCTGGGTACGAGCAGTACTTC
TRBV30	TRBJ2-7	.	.	CAWSSRSYEQYF	TGTGCCTGGAGTAGCAGATCCTACGAGCAGTACTTC
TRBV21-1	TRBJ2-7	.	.	CASSHPSGLAGGAFYEQYF	TGTGCCAGCAGCCACCCCTCGGGACTAGCGGGAGGGGCTTTCTACGAGCAGTACTTC
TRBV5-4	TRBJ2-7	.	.	CASSPPAEGSYEQYF	TGTGCCAGCAGCCCACCAGCGGAGGGGTCCTACGAGCAGTACTTC
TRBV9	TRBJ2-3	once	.	CASSAPGNPSTDTQYF	TGTGCCAGCAGCGCTCCGGGTAACCCTAGCACAGATACGCAGTATTTT
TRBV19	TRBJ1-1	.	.	CASTQGVNTEAFF	TGTGCCAGTACTCAGGGAGTGAACACTGAAGCTTTCTTT
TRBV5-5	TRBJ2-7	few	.	CASSPEPQGYGSYEQYF	TGTGCCAGCAGCCCAGAGCCTCAGGGTTACGGCTCCTACGAGCAGTACTTC
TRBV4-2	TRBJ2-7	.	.	CASSQDSTYEQYF	TGTGCCAGCAGCCAAGATAGTACCTACGAGCAGTACTTC
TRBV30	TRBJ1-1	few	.	CAWDNSNTEAFF	TGTGCCTGGGACAACTCGAACACTGAAGCTTTCTTT
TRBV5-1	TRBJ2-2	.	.	CASSLGAASTGELFF	TGCGCCAGCAGCTTGGGCGCAGCGAGCACCGGGGAGCTGTTTTTT
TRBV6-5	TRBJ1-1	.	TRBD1	CASSYRAGGGWTEAFF	TGTGCCAGCAGTTATCGGGCAGGGGGCGGGTGGACTGAAGCTTTCTTT
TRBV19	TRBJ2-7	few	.	CASKDRSYEQYF	TGTGCCAGTAAGGACAGATCCTACGAGCAGTACTTC
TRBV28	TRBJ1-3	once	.	CASSLRQGPTGNTIYF	TGTGCCAGCAGTTTAAGGCAGGGGCCGACTGGAAACACCATATATTTT
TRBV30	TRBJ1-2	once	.	CAWSSNSYGYTF	TGTGCCTGGAGTTCTAATTCCTATGGCTACACCTTC
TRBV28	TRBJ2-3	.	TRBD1	CASSTPRGSSTDTQYF	TGTGCCAGCAGTACCCCCAGGGGGTCGTCCACAGATACGCAGTATTTT
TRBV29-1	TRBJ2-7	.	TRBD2	CSAKLSGTSASYEQYF	TGCAGCGCTAAGCTTTCCGGGACTAGCGCCTCCTACGAGCAGTACTTC
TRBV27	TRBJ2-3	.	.	CASPPSPSRTDTQYF	TGTGCCAGTCCCCCCAGCCCCTCACGCACAGATACGCAGTATTTT
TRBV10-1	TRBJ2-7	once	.	CASSDTGVLSDEQYF	TGCGCCAGCAGTGATACCGGGGTATTATCGGACGAGCAGTACTTC
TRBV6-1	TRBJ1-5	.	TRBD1	CASSIDRGENQPQHF	TGTGCCAGCAGTATTGACAGGGGGGAGAATCAGCCCCAGCATTTT
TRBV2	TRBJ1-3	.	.	CASVGFVSGNTIYF	TGTGCCAGCGTTGGGTTCGTCTCTGGAAACACCATATATTTT
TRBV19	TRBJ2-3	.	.	CASQETMSTDTQYF	TGTGCCAGTCAAGAGACTATGAGCACAGATACGCAGTATTTT
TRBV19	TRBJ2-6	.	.	CASKVSGANVLTF	TGTGCCAGTAAAGTCTCTGGGGCCAACGTCCTGACTTTC
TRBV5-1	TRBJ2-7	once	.	CASSSRGRESYEQYF	TGCGCCAGCAGCTCCCGGGGTCGGGAGTCCTACGAGCAGTACTTC
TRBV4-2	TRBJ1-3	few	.	CASSEIRAGNTIYF	TGTGCCAGCAGCGAGATCAGGGCGGGAAACACCATATATTTT
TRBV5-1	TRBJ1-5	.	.	CASSPLPGDQPQHF	TGCGCCAGCAGCCCCCTCCCGGGGGATCAGCCCCAGCATTTT
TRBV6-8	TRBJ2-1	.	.	CASSLLRDPRFGYNEQFF	TGTGCCAGCAGTTTACTCCGGGACCCTCGGTTCGGGTACAATGAGCAGTTCTTC
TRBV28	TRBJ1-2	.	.	CASSTPGGRNYGYTF	TGTGCCAGCAGTACTCCTGGGGGCCGCAACTATGGCTACACCTTC
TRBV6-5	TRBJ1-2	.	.	CASSYGAGNYGYTF	TGTGCCAGCAGTTACGGGGCGGGGAACTATGGCTACACCTTC
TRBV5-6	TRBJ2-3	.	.	CASSLRPSTDTQYF	TGTGCCAGCAGCTTGCGTCCTAGCACAGATACGCAGTATTTT
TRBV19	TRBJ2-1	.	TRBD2	CASSKSDSGRPREFF	TGTGCCAGTAGTAAATCGGATAGCGGGAGGCCCAGAGAGTTCTTC